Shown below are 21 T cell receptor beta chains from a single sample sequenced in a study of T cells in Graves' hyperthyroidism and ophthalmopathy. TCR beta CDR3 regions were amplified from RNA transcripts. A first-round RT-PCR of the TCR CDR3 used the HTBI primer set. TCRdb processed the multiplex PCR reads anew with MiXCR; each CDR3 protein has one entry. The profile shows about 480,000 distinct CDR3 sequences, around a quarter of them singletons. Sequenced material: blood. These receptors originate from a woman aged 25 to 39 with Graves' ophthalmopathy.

CDR3 residues: CASTNNQPQHF. The CDR3, as DNA: TGTGCCAGCACCAATAATCAGCCCCAGCATTTT. The J gene is TRBJ1-5, the V gene TRBV2; D ambiguous. The CDR3 consists of 11 residues. Trimming took off 7 bases at V and 4 bases at J, with 5 bases between the two ends. Germline V lookup: CDR1 SNHLY, CDR2 FYNNEI.

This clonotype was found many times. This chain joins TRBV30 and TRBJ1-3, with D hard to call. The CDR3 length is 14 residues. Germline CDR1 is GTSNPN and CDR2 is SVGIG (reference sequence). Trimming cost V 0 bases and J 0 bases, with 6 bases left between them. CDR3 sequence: CAWSVGDSGNTIYF. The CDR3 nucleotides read TGTGCCTGGAGTGTCGGGGACTCTGGAAACACCATATATTTT.

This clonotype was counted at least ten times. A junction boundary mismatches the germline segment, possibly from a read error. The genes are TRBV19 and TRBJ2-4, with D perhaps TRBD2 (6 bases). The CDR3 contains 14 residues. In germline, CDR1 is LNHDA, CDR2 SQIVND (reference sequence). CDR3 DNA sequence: TGCGCCAGCAGTACGGGACTAGCCAAAAACATTCAGTACTTC. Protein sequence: CASSTGLAKNIQYF.

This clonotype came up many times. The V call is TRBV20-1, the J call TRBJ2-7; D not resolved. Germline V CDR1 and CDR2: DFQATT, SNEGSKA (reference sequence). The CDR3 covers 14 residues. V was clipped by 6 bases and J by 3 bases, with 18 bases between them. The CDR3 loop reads CSAPEREGFYEQYF. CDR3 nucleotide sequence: TGCAGTGCCCCCGAACGTGAAGGCTTCTACGAGCAGTACTTC.

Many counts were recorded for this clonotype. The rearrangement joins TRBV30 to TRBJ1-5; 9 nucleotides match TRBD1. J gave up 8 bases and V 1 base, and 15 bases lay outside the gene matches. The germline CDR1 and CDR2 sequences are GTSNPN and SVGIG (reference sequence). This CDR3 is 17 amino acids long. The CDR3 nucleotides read TGTGCCTGGAGTGAACAGGGGGCCGGGCAATCGTGGAAGCCCCAGCATTTT. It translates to CAWSEQGAGQSWKPQHF.

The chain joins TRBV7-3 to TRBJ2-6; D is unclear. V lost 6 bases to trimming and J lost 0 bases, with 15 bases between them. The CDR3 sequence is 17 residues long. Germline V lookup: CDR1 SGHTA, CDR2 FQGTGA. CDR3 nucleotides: TGTGCCAGCAGGATAAGTTCCAGGTCCTCTGGGGCCAACGTCCTGACTTTC. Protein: CASRISSRSSGANVLTF. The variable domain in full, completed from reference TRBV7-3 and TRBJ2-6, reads GAGVSQTPSNKVTEKGKYVELRCDPISGHTALYWYRQSLGQGPEFLIYFQGTGAADDSGLPNDRFFAVRPEGSVSTLKIQRTERGDSAVYLCASRISSRSSGANVLTFGAGSRLTVL.

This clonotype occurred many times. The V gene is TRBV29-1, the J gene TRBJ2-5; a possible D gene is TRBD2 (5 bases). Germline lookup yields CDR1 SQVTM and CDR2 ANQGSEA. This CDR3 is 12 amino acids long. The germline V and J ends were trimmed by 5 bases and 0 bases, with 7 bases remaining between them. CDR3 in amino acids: CSVPDYQETQYF. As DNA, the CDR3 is TGCAGCGTTCCGGACTACCAAGAGACCCAGTACTTC.

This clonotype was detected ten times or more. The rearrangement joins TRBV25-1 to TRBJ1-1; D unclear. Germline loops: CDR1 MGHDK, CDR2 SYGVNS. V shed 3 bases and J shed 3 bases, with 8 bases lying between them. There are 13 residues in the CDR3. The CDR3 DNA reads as TGTGCCAGCAGTGATGGAGAGGACACTGAAGCTTTCTTT. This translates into CASSDGEDTEAFF.

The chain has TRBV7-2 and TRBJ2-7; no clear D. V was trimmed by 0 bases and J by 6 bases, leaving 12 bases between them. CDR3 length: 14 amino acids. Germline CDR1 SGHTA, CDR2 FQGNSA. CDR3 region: CASSLALRRSEQYF. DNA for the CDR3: TGTGCCAGCAGCTTAGCGCTTCGCAGAAGCGAGCAGTACTTC. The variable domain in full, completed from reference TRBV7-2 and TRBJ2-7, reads GAGVSQSPSNKVTEKGKDVELRCDPISGHTALYWYRQSLGQGLEFLIYFQGNSAPDKSGLPSDRFSAERTGGSVSTLTIQRTQQEDSAVYLCASSLALRRSEQYFGPGTRLTVT.

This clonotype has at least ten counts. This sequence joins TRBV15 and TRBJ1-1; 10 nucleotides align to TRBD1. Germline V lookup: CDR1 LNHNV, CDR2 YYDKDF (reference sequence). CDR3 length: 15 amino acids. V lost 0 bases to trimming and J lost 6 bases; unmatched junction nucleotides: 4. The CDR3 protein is CATSREDRGSAEAFF. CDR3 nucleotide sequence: TGTGCCACCAGCAGAGAGGACAGGGGGAGCGCTGAAGCTTTCTTT.

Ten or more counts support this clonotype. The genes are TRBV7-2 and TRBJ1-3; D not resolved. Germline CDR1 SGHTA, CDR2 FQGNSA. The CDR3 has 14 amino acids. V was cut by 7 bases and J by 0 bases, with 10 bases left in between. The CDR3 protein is CASMPPSSGNTIYF. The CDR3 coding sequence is TGTGCCAGCATGCCCCCGTCCTCTGGAAACACCATATATTTT.

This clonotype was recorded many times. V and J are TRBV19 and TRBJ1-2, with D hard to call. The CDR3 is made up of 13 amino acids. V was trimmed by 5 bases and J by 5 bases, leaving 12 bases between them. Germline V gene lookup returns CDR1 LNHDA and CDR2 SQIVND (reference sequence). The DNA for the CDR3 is TGTGCCAGTAGTCGGGTGGCGGATTATGGCTACACCTTC. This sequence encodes CASSRVADYGYTF.

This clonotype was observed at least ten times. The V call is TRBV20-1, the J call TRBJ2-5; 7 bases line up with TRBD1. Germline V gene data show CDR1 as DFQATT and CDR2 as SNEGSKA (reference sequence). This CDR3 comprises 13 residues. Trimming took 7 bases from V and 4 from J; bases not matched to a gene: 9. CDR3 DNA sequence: TGCAGTGAGACGGACAGGAAGGGAGAGACCCAGTACTTC. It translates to CSETDRKGETQYF.

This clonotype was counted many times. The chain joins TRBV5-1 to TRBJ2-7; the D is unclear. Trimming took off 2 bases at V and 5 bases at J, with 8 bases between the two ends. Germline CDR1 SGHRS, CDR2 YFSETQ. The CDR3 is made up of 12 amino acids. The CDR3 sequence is CASSFEGHEQYF. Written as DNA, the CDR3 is TGCGCCAGCAGCTTTGAAGGCCACGAGCAGTACTTC.

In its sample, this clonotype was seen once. The CDR3 coding sequence is TGTGCCAGCAGTTTACAGACTAGCAATCAGCCCCAGCATTTT. Translated: CASSLQTSNQPQHF. This chain joins TRBV28 and TRBJ1-5; D is undetermined. This CDR3 spans 14 amino acids. Trimming cost V 2 bases and J 0 bases, with 5 bases left between them. Germline lookup yields CDR1 MDHEN and CDR2 SYDVKM. Using reference TRBV28 and TRBJ1-5 for the parts outside the CDR3, the full variable domain is DVKVTQSSRYLVKRTGEKVFLECVQDMDHENMFWYRQDPGLGLRLIYFSYDVKMKEKGDIPEGYSVSREKKERFSLILESASTNQTSMYLCASSLQTSNQPQHFGDGTRLSIL.

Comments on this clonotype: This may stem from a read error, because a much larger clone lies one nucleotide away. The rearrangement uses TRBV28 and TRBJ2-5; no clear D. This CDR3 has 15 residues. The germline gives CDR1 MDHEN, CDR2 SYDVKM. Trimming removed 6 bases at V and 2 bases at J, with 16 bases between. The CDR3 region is CASRPPVQRQETQYF. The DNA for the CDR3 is TGTGCCAGCAGGCCACCGGTACAGCGACAAGAGACCCAGTACTTC.

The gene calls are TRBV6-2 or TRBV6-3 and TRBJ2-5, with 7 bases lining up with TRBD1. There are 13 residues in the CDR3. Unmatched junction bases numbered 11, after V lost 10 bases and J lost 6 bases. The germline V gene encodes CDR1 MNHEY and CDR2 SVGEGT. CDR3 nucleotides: TGTGCCACAGGGGGACACCAACAGAAGACCCAGTACTTC. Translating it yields CATGGHQQKTQYF.

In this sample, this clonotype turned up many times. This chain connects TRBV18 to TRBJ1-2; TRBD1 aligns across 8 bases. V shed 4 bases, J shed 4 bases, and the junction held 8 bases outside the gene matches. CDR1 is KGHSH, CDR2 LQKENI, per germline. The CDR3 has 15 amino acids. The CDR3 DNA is TGTGCCAGCTCACAAGAACAGGACAGGGCCTATGGCTACACCTTC. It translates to CASSQEQDRAYGYTF.

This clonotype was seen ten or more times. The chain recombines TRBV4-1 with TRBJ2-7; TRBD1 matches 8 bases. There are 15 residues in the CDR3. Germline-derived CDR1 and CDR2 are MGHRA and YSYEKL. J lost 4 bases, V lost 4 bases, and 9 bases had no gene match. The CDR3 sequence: CASSRTTGAEYEQYF. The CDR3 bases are TGCGCCAGCAGCCGAACGACAGGGGCGGAGTACGAGCAGTACTTC.

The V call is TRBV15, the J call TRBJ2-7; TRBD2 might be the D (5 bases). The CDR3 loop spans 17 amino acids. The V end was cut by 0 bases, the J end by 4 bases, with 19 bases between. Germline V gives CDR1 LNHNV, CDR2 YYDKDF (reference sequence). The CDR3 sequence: CATSRDRSGPEAYEQYF. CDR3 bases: TGTGCCACCAGCAGAGATCGTTCGGGCCCGGAGGCATACGAGCAGTACTTC.

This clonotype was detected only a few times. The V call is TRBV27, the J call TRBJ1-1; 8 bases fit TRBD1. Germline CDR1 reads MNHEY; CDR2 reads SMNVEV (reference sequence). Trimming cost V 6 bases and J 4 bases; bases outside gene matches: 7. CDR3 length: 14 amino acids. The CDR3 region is CASRDRALLTEAFF. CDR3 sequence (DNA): TGTGCCAGCAGGGACAGGGCTCTTCTCACTGAAGCTTTCTTT.